This TCR beta chain comes out of a study of T cell responses to AZD1222 COVID-19 vaccine. Study-wide results and caveats: Only five or six AZD1222 recipients were seropositive at baseline.

Generated by immunoSEQ multiplex PCR, the TCRdb table keeps only in-frame clones and is missing some. Among about 69,000 clones listed, around four fifths were seen once. The CDR3 covers 13 residues. CDR1 MGHRA and CDR2 YSYEKL come from the germline V gene. V was cut by 9 bases and J by 3 bases, with 14 bases left in between. Comments on this clone: Its antigen remains unidentified.

The specimen was peripheral blood, collected 28 days after the second AZD1222 dose. The chain recombines TRBV4-1 with TRBJ1-2; D unclear. This clonotype was sampled from an adult who received the AZD1222 COVID-19 vaccine. This CDR3 reads CASRDEGYYGYTF. CDR3 sequence (DNA): TGCGCCAGTAGAGACGAGGGTTACTATGGCTACACCTTC.